The next 27 T cell receptor beta chains were all read from a single sample in a study of T cells in Graves' hyperthyroidism and ophthalmopathy. Template material for amplifying TCR beta CDR3 regions consisted of RNA transcripts. When the TCR CDR3 underwent first-round RT-PCR, the HTBI primer set was used. Via MiXCR, TCRdb re-called the multiplex PCR reads, giving one row per CDR3 protein. The sample lists a few hundred thousand distinct CDR3 sequences, just under 25% occurring once. Sequencing was done on a sample of blood. The receptor set was obtained from a man aged 50-59 years with Graves' hyperthyroidism.

In this sample, this clonotype turned up many times. The chain combines TRBV18 with TRBJ2-6; D perhaps matches TRBD1 (6 bases). Trimming took 3 bases from V and 8 from J, leaving 17 bases between them. The CDR3 is made up of 16 amino acids. Germline CDR1 reads KGHSH; CDR2 reads LQKENI. In nucleotides, the CDR3 is TGTGCCAGCTCACCCGGCCCGACAGGCGCAACCAACGTCCTGACTTTC. Its translation is CASSPGPTGATNVLTF.

V and J are TRBV12-3 or TRBV12-4 and TRBJ2-1, with D hard to call. The CDR3 loop spans 13 amino acids. V lost 3 bases to trimming and J lost 6 bases, with 9 bases between them. CDR3 DNA: TGTGCCAGCAGTTTGAAGAGAAGCAATGAGCAGTTCTTC. It specifies CASSLKRSNEQFF.

The CDR3 here is CASSLRGPNEQFF. Written as DNA, the CDR3 is TGTGCCAGCAGTTTAAGGGGACCGAATGAGCAGTTCTTC. The rearrangement joins TRBV27 to TRBJ2-1, with D tentatively TRBD1 or TRBD2 (5 bases each). Germline loops: CDR1 MNHEY, CDR2 SMNVEV (reference sequence). The CDR3 is made up of 13 amino acids. Trimming pared 2 bases from V and 7 bases from J, leaving 9 bases between.

This clonotype was counted only a few times. The chain carries TRBV9 and TRBJ2-5; no reliable D call. Germline V gene lookup returns CDR1 SGDLS and CDR2 YYNGEE. The V end lost 0 bases, the J end lost 2 bases, and 11 bases lay between the germline ends. This CDR3 region has 15 residues. CDR3 sequence: CASSVAPLPQETQYF. The CDR3 DNA reads as TGTGCCAGCAGCGTAGCGCCGCTCCCGCAAGAGACCCAGTACTTC. Full variable domain (remainder filled in from reference TRBV9 and TRBJ2-5): DSGVTQTPKHLITATGQRVTLRCSPRSGDLSVYWYQQSLDQGLQFLIQYYNGEERAKGNILERFSAQQFPDLHSELNLSSLELGDSALYFCASSVAPLPQETQYFGPGTRLLVL.

The chain's CDR3 is CASRTGGLRGGAEDTQYF. DNA for the CDR3: TGTGCCAGCAGAACGGGAGGACTGCGCGGAGGCGCGGAAGATACGCAGTATTTT. V usage is TRBV6-2 or TRBV6-3 and J usage is TRBJ2-3, with 7 bases lining up with TRBD2. The CDR3 contains 18 residues. Germline V gene data show CDR1 as MNHEY and CDR2 as SVGEGT. Losses at the gene ends were 6 bases for V and 5 bases for J; bases not matched to a gene: 20.

The chain links TRBV11-2 to TRBJ2-1, with 7 bases fitting TRBD2. The J segment lost 6 bases and the V segment lost 5 bases, leaving 22 bases of the junction unmatched. The CDR3 covers 19 residues. In germline, CDR1 is SGHAT, CDR2 FQNNGV. The DNA for the CDR3 is TGTGCCAGCAGCCAACAGAAATCGGGAGGAGGCTCCCCCATCAATGAGCAGTTCTTC. Its translation is CASSQQKSGGGSPINEQFF.

J is TRBJ2-6 and V is TRBV2, with TRBD1 as a possible D gene (6 bases). V was cut by 2 bases and J by 4 bases, with 9 bases left in between. Germline-derived CDR1 and CDR2 are SNHLY and FYNNEI. The length of the CDR3 is 15 residues. As DNA, the CDR3 is TGTGCCAGCAGTGAACAGGGGTCCGGGGCCAACGTCCTGACTTTC. Protein product: CASSEQGSGANVLTF.

This clonotype was found a few times. The chain carries TRBV27 and TRBJ1-2; unclear D gene. The CDR3 is made up of 15 amino acids. The V end was cut by 2 bases, the J end by 2 bases, with 12 bases between. Germline assignment: CDR1 MNHEY and CDR2 SMNVEV (reference sequence). The CDR3: CASSLMPGPNYGYTF. The CDR3 nucleotides are TGTGCCAGCAGTTTAATGCCAGGACCAAACTATGGCTACACCTTC.

V is TRBV12-3 or TRBV12-4 and J is TRBJ2-1; 11 positions agree with TRBD2. The CDR3 is 17 amino acids. The junction had 11 bases not matched to a gene; V was cut back by 6 bases and J by 4 bases. The CDR3 DNA reads as TGTGCCAGCAGCCTGGGGGGACTAGCGGACACTTACAATGAGCAGTTCTTC. Its protein product is CASSLGGLADTYNEQFF.

The chain employs TRBV10-3 and TRBJ2-3; a weak D match, TRBD2 (5 bases). V shed 4 bases and J shed 6 bases, with 14 bases lying between them. The CDR3 extends over 14 amino acids. Per germline, CDR1 ENHRY and CDR2 SYGVKD. CDR3 coding DNA: TGTGCCATCAGTGGAGGGCGCATGGGGGATACGCAGTATTTT. Translating it yields CAISGGRMGDTQYF.

This clonotype has more than one count but fewer than ten. The V call is TRBV2, the J call TRBJ2-2; a possible D gene is TRBD2 (5 bases). V lost 4 bases, J lost 6 bases, and 9 bases lay in between. The CDR3 has 13 amino acids. CDR1 SNHLY and CDR2 FYNNEI come from the germline V gene. The CDR3 loop is CASSGGQPGELFF. Here the CDR3 DNA reads TGTGCCAGCAGTGGAGGGCAGCCCGGGGAGCTGTTTTTT.

In its sample, this clonotype was seen many times. The gene calls are TRBV11-3 and TRBJ2-2; D is ambiguous. V shed 2 bases and J shed 7 bases, with 5 bases lying between them. CDR3 length: 12 residues. The germline V gene encodes CDR1 SGHNT and CDR2 YENEEA. CDR3: CASSLSDGELFF. The CDR3 nucleotides are TGTGCCAGCAGCTTATCAGACGGGGAGCTGTTTTTT.

This rearrangement joins TRBV10-2 to TRBJ1-5; tentatively, D is TRBD1 (6 bases). The V end was cut by 4 bases, the J end by 7 bases, with 17 bases between. There are 15 residues in the CDR3. Germline CDR1 and CDR2: WSHSY and SAAADI. The CDR3 here is CASSVSGARGQPQHF. For the CDR3, the DNA is TGCGCCAGCAGTGTGTCGGGGGCGCGTGGGCAGCCCCAGCATTTT.

In this sample, this clonotype turned up a few times. V and J are TRBV3-1 and TRBJ1-4; 8 nucleotides match TRBD1. V lost 6 bases, J lost 8 bases, and 8 bases stayed unmatched. The CDR3 runs 14 residues. The germline V gene has CDR1 LGHDT and CDR2 YNNKEL (reference sequence). CDR3 nucleotide sequence: TGTGCCAGCAGGGGGACAGGCCTTAGGGAAAAACTGTTTTTT. It specifies CASRGTGLREKLFF. Using reference TRBV3-1 and TRBJ1-4 for the parts outside the CDR3, the full variable domain is DTAVSQTPKYLVTQMGNDKSIKCEQNLGHDTMYWYKQDSKKFLKIMFSYNNKELIINETVPNRFSPKSPDKAHLNLHINSLELGDSAVYFCASRGTGLREKLFFGSGTQLSVL.

This clonotype occurred many times. The chain employs TRBV27 and TRBJ2-7, with D unclear. The CDR3 is made up of 13 amino acids. V shed 4 bases and J shed 2 bases, with 9 bases lying between them. The germline gives CDR1 MNHEY, CDR2 SMNVEV (reference sequence). The CDR3 DNA sequence: TGTGCCAGCAGTTCCTCGGGCCCCTACGAGCAGTACTTC. This gives the protein CASSSSGPYEQYF.

The chain has TRBV5-5 and TRBJ2-3; TRBD1 is a possible D gene (5 bases). CDR1 and CDR2 (germline): SGHKS, YYEKEE (reference sequence). CDR3 length: 15 residues. Trimming left V 0 bases short and J 2 bases short, with 10 bases between. CDR3 sequence (DNA): TGTGCCAGCAGCTTGGGCGCAGGGCCCACAGATACGCAGTATTTT. Its translation: CASSLGAGPTDTQYF.

The gene calls are TRBV2 and TRBJ2-2; 8 bases fit TRBD2. Germline values: CDR1 SNHLY, CDR2 FYNNEI. This CDR3 spans 13 amino acids. J lost 5 bases, V lost 9 bases, and 5 bases had no gene match. The CDR3 loop is CASKREFTGELFF. In DNA, the CDR3 is TGTGCCAGTAAGCGGGAGTTTACCGGGGAGCTGTTTTTT.

The table lists this clonotype with a few counts. The chain recombines TRBV6-1 with TRBJ1-1, with D unresolved. The germline CDR1 and CDR2 sequences are MNHNS and SASEGT. There are 13 residues in the CDR3. The germline V and J ends were trimmed by 5 bases and 6 bases, with 13 bases remaining between them. The DNA for the CDR3 is TGTGCCAGCAGTCCTTACCTAGAACCTGAAGCTTTCTTT. This sequence encodes CASSPYLEPEAFF.

CDR3 bases: TGTGCCAGCAGACTCGGGGAGGGGAACACTGAAGCTTTCTTT. Translating it yields CASRLGEGNTEAFF. The V gene is TRBV2, the J gene TRBJ1-1, with D uncertain. The CDR3 is 14 amino acids. V gave up 6 bases and J gave up 1 base, with 12 bases separating them. Germline CDR1 is SNHLY and CDR2 is FYNNEI.

This clonotype was seen only once. The chain is built from TRBV2 and TRBJ1-6; 7 nucleotides agree with TRBD1. CDR1 is SNHLY and CDR2 is FYNNEI in the germline V gene. There are 15 residues in the CDR3. J gave up 5 bases and V 6 bases, and 7 bases lay outside the gene matches. CDR3 sequence: CASSLEGGHNSPLHF. CDR3 sequence (DNA): TGTGCCAGCAGCTTAGAAGGGGGCCATAATTCACCCCTCCACTTT.

This clonotype was seen many times. The chain uses TRBV3-1 and TRBJ2-1; no clear D gene. This CDR3 has 14 residues. Germline V gives CDR1 LGHDT, CDR2 YNNKEL (reference sequence). V lost 0 bases and J lost 6, with 9 bases in between. The CDR3 is CASSQDLLRNEQFF. In DNA, the CDR3 is TGTGCCAGCAGCCAAGATCTGCTTCGCAATGAGCAGTTCTTC.

The chain carries TRBV3-1 and TRBJ1-1; TRBD1 might be the D (5 bases). The germline V and J ends were trimmed by 5 bases and 1 base, with 11 bases remaining between them. Germline V gene lookup returns CDR1 LGHDT and CDR2 YNNKEL (reference sequence). The length of the CDR3 is 14 residues. CDR3 loop: CASSTPQGNTEAFF. The CDR3 DNA reads as TGTGCCAGCAGCACGCCTCAGGGGAACACTGAAGCTTTCTTT.

The table lists this clonotype with many counts. The chain carries TRBV6-1 and TRBJ2-1; 7 bases are a match to TRBD2. From germline, CDR1 is MNHNS and CDR2 SASEGT. Losses at the gene ends were 6 bases for V and 0 bases for J; bases not matched to a gene: 11. This CDR3 comprises 17 residues. CDR3 amino acids: CASRTSLAQSSYNEQFF. The CDR3 region has the DNA TGTGCCAGCAGGACCTCACTAGCGCAAAGCTCCTACAATGAGCAGTTCTTC.

The chain is built from TRBV24-1 and TRBJ1-2, with D hard to call. The CDR3 totals 14 residues. Looked up from germline, CDR1 is KGHDR and CDR2 is SFDVKD. Between the trimmed V and J ends, which lost 1 base and 2 bases, there was a span of 7 bases. The CDR3 coding sequence is TGTGCCACCAGTGATTTCGGAGTGAACTATGGCTACACCTTC. This gives the protein CATSDFGVNYGYTF.

The gene calls are TRBV2 and TRBJ1-1; a possible D gene is TRBD1 (5 bases). In germline, CDR1 is SNHLY, CDR2 FYNNEI. The CDR3 totals 15 residues. V dropped 2 bases and J dropped 3 bases, with 13 bases sitting between them. As DNA, the CDR3 is TGTGCCAGCAGTGAATCAGGTCAGGGCCACACTGAAGCTTTCTTT. Protein: CASSESGQGHTEAFF.

This clonotype was found once. One end of the junction fails to match germline, which may point to a read error. This chain joins TRBV19 and TRBJ2-7; no clear D gene. The CDR3 sequence is 14 residues long. Looked up from germline, CDR1 is LNHDA and CDR2 is SQIVND (reference sequence). Written as DNA, the CDR3 is TGTGCCGGTAGTATAGGGCAGCGATTCTACGAGCAGTACTTC. The encoded protein is CAGSIGQRFYEQYF.

This rearrangement joins TRBV9 to TRBJ2-5; TRBD2 matches 12 bases. From germline, CDR1 is SGDLS and CDR2 YYNGEE. After removal of 2 bases from V and 6 bases from J, the junction contained 14 bases not matched to a gene. This CDR3 comprises 18 residues. CDR3 protein: CASSVGLSPSGRGKTQYF. In nucleotides, the CDR3 is TGTGCCAGCAGCGTTGGTCTGTCGCCTAGCGGGAGGGGAAAGACCCAGTACTTC. Looking up the rest from reference TRBV9 and TRBJ2-5 gives the full variable domain: DSGVTQTPKHLITATGQRVTLRCSPRSGDLSVYWYQQSLDQGLQFLIQYYNGEERAKGNILERFSAQQFPDLHSELNLSSLELGDSALYFCASSVGLSPSGRGKTQYFGPGTRLLVL.